This T cell receptor beta chain was documented in a study of kidney transplant recipient with SARS-CoV-2 infection. This clonotype was counted at least ten times. TCRdb re-called the reads with MiXCR, one entry per CDR3 protein. The sample lists 250,000 or so distinct CDR3 sequences, 25% to 30% occurring once. The CDR3 totals 15 residues. The germline CDR1 and CDR2 sequences are MNHEY and SVGAGI. The V segment lost 5 bases and the J segment 7 bases; nucleotides outside the gene matches: 7. This receptor was identified in a male patient between 25 and 39 years old who had COVID-19 and was a kidney transplant recipient. The T cells may partly be graft donor cells. V is TRBV6-5 and J is TRBJ1-4; the match to TRBD1 covers 10 bases. The input for sequencing was a blood sample, taken at baseline and between days 110 and 120 from a kidney transplant recipient. CDR3 nucleotide sequence: TGTGCCAGCAGTACCGGGACAGGGGAGTTTGAAAAACTGTTTTTT. It codes for CASSTGTGEFEKLFF.